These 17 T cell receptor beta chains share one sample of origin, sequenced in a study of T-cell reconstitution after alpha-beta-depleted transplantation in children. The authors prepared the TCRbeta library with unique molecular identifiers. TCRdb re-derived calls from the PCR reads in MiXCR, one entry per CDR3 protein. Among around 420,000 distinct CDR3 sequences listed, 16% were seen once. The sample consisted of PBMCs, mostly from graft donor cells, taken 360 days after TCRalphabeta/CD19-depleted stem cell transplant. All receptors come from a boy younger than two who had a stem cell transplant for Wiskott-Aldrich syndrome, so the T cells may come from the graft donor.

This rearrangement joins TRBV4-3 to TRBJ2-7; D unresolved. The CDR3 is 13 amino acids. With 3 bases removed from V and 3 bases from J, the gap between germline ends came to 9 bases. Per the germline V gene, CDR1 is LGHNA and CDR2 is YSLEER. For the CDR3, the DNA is TGCGCCAGCAGCCAGGGGATCTACTACGAGCAGTACTTC. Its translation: CASSQGIYYEQYF.

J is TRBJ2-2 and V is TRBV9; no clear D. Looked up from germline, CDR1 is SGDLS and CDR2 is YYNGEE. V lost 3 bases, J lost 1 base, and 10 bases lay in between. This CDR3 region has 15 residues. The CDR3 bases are TGTGCCAGCAGCGACACAGAGTGGAACACCGGGGAGCTGTTTTTT. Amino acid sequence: CASSDTEWNTGELFF.

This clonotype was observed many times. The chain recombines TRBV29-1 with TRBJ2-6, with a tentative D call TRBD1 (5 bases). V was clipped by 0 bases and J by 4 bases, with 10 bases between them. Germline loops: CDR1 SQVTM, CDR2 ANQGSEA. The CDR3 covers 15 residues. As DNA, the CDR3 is TGCAGCGTTGAAGATTGGAACAGGGGGGCCAACGTCCTGACTTTC. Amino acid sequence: CSVEDWNRGANVLTF.

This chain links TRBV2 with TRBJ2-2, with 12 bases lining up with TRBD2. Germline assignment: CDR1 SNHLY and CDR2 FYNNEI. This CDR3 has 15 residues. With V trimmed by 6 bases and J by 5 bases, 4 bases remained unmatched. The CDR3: CASRRTSGITGELFF. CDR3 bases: TGTGCCAGCAGACGGACTAGCGGGATTACCGGGGAGCTGTTTTTT.

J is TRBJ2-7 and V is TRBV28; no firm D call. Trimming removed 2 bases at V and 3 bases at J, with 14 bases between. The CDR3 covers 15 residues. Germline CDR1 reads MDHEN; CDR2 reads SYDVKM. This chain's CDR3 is CASSLSLFIFYEQYF. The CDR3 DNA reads TGTGCCAGCAGTTTAAGCCTCTTCATTTTCTACGAGCAGTACTTC.

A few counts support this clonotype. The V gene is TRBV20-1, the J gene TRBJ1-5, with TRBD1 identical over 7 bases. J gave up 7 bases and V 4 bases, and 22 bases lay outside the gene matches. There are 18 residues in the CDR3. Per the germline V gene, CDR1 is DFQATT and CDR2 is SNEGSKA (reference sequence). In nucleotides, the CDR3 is TGCAGTGCTACCGCTATAGCACAGGGGTATGGTGCCAGGCAGCCCCAGCATTTT. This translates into CSATAIAQGYGARQPQHF.

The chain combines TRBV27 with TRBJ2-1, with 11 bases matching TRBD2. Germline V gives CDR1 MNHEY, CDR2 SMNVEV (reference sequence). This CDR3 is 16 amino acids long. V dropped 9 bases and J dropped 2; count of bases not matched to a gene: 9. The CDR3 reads CASNSGRAIPYNEQFF. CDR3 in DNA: TGTGCCAGTAATAGCGGGAGGGCCATTCCCTACAATGAGCAGTTCTTC.

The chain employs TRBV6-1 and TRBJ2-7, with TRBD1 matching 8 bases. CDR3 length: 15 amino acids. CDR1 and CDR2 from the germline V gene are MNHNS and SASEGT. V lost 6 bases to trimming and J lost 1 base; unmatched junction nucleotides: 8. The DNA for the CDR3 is TGTGCCAGCAGAAACATGGGACAGGTATCCTACGAGCAGTACTTC. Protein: CASRNMGQVSYEQYF.

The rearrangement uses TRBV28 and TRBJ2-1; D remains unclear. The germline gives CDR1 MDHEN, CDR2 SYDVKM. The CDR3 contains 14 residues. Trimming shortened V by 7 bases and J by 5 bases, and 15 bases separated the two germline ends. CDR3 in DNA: TGTGCCAGCAACCTCTTCCCCCAGCACAATGAGCAGTTCTTC. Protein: CASNLFPQHNEQFF.

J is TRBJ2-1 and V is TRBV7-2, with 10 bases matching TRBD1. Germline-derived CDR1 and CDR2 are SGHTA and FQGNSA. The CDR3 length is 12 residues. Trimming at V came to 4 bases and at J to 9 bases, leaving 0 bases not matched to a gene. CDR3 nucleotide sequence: TGTGCCAGCAGCTGGGACAGGGGTGAGCAGTTCTTC. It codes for CASSWDRGEQFF.

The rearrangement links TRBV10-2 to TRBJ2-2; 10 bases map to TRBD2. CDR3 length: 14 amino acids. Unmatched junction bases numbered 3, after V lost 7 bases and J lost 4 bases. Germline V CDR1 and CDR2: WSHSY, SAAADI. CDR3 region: CASKKREGTGELFF. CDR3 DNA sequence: TGCGCCAGCAAGAAGCGGGAGGGCACCGGGGAGCTGTTTTTT.

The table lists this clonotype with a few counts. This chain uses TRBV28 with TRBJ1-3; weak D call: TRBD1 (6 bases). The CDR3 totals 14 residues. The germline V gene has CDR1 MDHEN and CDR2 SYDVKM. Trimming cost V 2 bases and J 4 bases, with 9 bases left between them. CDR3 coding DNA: TGTGCCAGCAGTTTAATCAGGGGAGGAAACACCATATATTTT. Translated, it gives CASSLIRGGNTIYF.

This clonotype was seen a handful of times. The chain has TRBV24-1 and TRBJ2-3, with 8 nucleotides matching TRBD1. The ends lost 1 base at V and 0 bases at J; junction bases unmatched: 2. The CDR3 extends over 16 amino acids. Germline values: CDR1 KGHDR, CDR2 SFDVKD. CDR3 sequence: CATSDFRGPSTDTQYF. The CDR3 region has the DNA TGTGCCACCAGTGATTTCAGGGGGCCCAGCACAGATACGCAGTATTTT.

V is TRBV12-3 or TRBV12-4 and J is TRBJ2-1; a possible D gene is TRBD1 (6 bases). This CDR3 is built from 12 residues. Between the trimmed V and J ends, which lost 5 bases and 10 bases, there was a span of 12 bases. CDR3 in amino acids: CASSLQGVEQFF. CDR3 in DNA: TGTGCCAGCAGTCTACAGGGTGTGGAGCAGTTCTTC.

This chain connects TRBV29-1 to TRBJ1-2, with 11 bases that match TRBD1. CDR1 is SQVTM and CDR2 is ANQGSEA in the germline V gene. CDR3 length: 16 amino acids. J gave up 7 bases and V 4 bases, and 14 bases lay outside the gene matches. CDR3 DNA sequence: TGCAGCGTTGCGGTCCCGAGGACAGGGGGCGCGGGTGGCTACACCTTC. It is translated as CSVAVPRTGGAGGYTF. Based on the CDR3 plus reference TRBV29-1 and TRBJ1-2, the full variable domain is SAVISQKPSRDICQRGTSLTIQCQVDSQVTMMFWYRQQPGQSLTLIATANQGSEATYESGFVIDKFPISRPNLTFSTLTVSNMSPEDSSIYLCSVAVPRTGGAGGYTFGSGTRLTVV.

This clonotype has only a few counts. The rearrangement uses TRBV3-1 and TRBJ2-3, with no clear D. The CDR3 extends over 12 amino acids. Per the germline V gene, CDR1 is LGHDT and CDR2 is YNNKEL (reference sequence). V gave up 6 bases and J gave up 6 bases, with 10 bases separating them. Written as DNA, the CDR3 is TGTGCCAGCAGGTCGATAGGGGATACGCAGTATTTT. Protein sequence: CASRSIGDTQYF.

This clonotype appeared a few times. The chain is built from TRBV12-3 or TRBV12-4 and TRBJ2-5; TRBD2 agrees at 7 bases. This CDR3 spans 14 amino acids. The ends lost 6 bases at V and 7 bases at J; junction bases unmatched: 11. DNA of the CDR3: TGTGCCAGCAGAGAAAACGGGAGGATCGGGACCCAGTACTTC. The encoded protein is CASRENGRIGTQYF.